What follows are 22 T cell receptor beta chains derived from one specimen sequenced in a study of graft-versus-host responses after intestinal transplantation. The table came from immunoSEQ multiplex PCR; TCRdb's copy has only in-frame clones and leaves some out. Of 80,000 to 95,000 clones in the sample, about 93% are singletons; the top ten hold roughly 6%. Antigen specificity for these receptors is unknown. The sample was unstimulated CD8+ T cells sorted from spleen or lymph node cells, taken before intestinal transplant. These receptors were taken from a human donor who received an intestinal transplant.

The V gene is TRBV11-3, the J gene TRBJ1-1; D is unresolved. The CDR3 extends over 14 amino acids. The germline CDR1 and CDR2 sequences are SGHNT and YENEEA. V was pared by 1 base and J by 2 bases, with 8 bases between. The CDR3 DNA reads TGTGCCAGCAGCTTAGTCAGTATAAACACTGAAGCTTTCTTT. Translated: CASSLVSINTEAFF.

This clone was observed a few times. This chain joins TRBV19 and TRBJ2-7, with unresolved D. The germline V gene has CDR1 LNHDA and CDR2 SQIVND (reference sequence). Trimming cost V 4 bases and J 3 bases, with 10 bases left between them. The length of the CDR3 is 13 residues. The CDR3 here is CASSTYSFYEQYF. The CDR3 DNA follows: TGTGCCAGTAGTACGTATAGTTTCTACGAGCAGTACTTC. Using reference TRBV19 and TRBJ2-7 for the parts outside the CDR3, the full variable domain is DGGITQSPKYLFRKEGQNVTLSCEQNLNHDAMYWYRQDPGQGLRLIYYSQIVNDFQKGDIAEGYSVSREKKESFPLTVTSAQKNPTAFYLCASSTYSFYEQYFGPGTRLTVT.

This rearrangement joins TRBV9 to TRBJ2-3; TRBD1 matches 8 bases. Germline loops: CDR1 SGDLS, CDR2 YYNGEE. The CDR3 has 17 residues. V lost 0 bases, J lost 0 bases, and 6 bases stayed unmatched. The CDR3 loop is CASSVAGQGASTDTQYF. The CDR3 bases are TGTGCCAGCAGCGTAGCTGGTCAGGGGGCTAGCACAGATACGCAGTATTTT.

The chain uses TRBV6-4 and TRBJ2-1, with 11 nucleotides matching TRBD2. The germline V gene encodes CDR1 MRHNA and CDR2 SNTAGT. The CDR3 totals 18 residues. V trimming: 3 bases; J trimming: 1 base; junction bases outside the gene matches: 8. The CDR3 DNA reads as TGTGCCAGCAGTGAGAGTCTAGCGGGAGGTGGATCCTACAATGAGCAGTTCTTC. Its protein product is CASSESLAGGGSYNEQFF.

The J gene is TRBJ2-7, the V gene TRBV2; D may be TRBD1 (6 bases). The CDR3 sequence is 14 residues long. Trimming pared 6 bases from V and 1 base from J, leaving 13 bases between. Germline values: CDR1 SNHLY, CDR2 FYNNEI. CDR3 in DNA: TGTGCCAGCAGAGGAACAGGGCCTTCCTACGAGCAGTACTTC. Its protein product is CASRGTGPSYEQYF.

This clone was observed a single time. The chain is built from TRBV6-5 and TRBJ2-7, with D uncertain. The length of the CDR3 is 11 residues. Germline V gene sequence: CDR1 MNHEY, CDR2 SVGAGI. V shed 5 bases and J shed 4 bases, with 6 bases lying between them. The CDR3 coding sequence is TGTGCCAGCAGTGTATCGTACGAGCAGTACTTC. The encoded protein is CASSVSYEQYF.

The genes are TRBV14 and TRBJ2-7; 7 bases line up with TRBD1. V lost 5 bases to trimming and J lost 4 bases; unmatched junction nucleotides: 11. The CDR3 extends over 15 amino acids. From germline, CDR1 is SGHDN and CDR2 FVKESK. The CDR3 coding sequence is TGTGCCAGCAGCACCCGATACGGGACAGCGTACGAGCAGTACTTC. Protein product: CASSTRYGTAYEQYF.

The V gene is TRBV5-1, the J gene TRBJ2-1; TRBD1 matches at 9 bases. Germline lookup yields CDR1 SGHRS and CDR2 YFSETQ. Germline trimming cut 3 bases from V and 8 bases from J; bases unmatched to any gene: 18. CDR3 size: 18 residues. The CDR3 region has the DNA TGCGCCAGCAGCTCCCTTCCCCTACCGGGACAGGGTTTGTATGAGCAGTTCTTC. Translated: CASSSLPLPGQGLYEQFF.

This clone was seen more than once but under ten times. The chain employs TRBV27 and TRBJ2-2; TRBD1 agrees at 9 bases. After removal of 8 bases from V and 3 bases from J, the junction contained 4 bases not matched to a gene. CDR1 MNHEY and CDR2 SMNVEV come from the germline V gene (reference sequence). The CDR3 runs to 14 residues. The CDR3, as DNA: TGTGCCAGCGGGACAGGGACCTACACCGGGGAGCTGTTTTTT. This encodes CASGTGTYTGELFF.

This rearrangement joins TRBV13 to TRBJ1-6, with TRBD1 as a possible D gene (5 bases). CDR1 is PRHDT, CDR2 FYEKMQ, per germline (reference sequence). The CDR3 runs 15 residues. The V and J ends lost 3 bases and 9 bases respectively, with 15 bases between them. CDR3 region: CASSLSRVYGSPLHF. The CDR3 coding sequence is TGTGCCAGCAGCTTGTCCAGGGTTTACGGTTCACCCCTCCACTTT.

The chain employs TRBV27 and TRBJ2-7; D is undetermined. The CDR3 loop spans 13 amino acids. The germline V gene encodes CDR1 MNHEY and CDR2 SMNVEV (reference sequence). V lost 4 bases and J 6 bases, leaving 13 bases between the germline ends. The CDR3 DNA follows: TGTGCCAGCAGTTGGGATCTCTCCCGCGAGCAGTACTTC. This translates into CASSWDLSREQYF.

About this clone: The junction departs from the called germline gene at one end, perhaps through a read error. The chain links TRBV29-1 to TRBJ2-1; D gene uncertain. The germline gives CDR1 SQVTM, CDR2 ANQGSEA. The CDR3 extends over 9 amino acids. The CDR3: CSVYKEQFF. The CDR3 DNA reads TGCAGCGTTTACAAGGAGCAGTTCTTC.

This chain links TRBV7-9 with TRBJ1-1; 11 nucleotides align to TRBD1. This CDR3 comprises 13 residues. Trimming removed 8 bases from V and 5 bases from J; junction bases left unmatched: 4. In germline, CDR1 is SEHNR, CDR2 FQNEAQ (reference sequence). CDR3 loop: CASGGQGVTEAFF. The CDR3 region has the DNA TGTGCCAGCGGGGGACAGGGGGTGACTGAAGCTTTCTTT.

This clone was seen only a few times. The chain couples TRBV27 to TRBJ2-3; a possible D gene is TRBD1 (5 bases). Germline V lookup: CDR1 MNHEY, CDR2 SMNVEV (reference sequence). This CDR3 comprises 13 residues. The ends were cut back, 6 bases at V and 2 bases at J, with 9 bases in the middle. CDR3 protein: CASRGAYTDTQYF. CDR3 bases: TGTGCCAGCAGAGGGGCTTACACAGATACGCAGTATTTT.

The chain combines TRBV15 with TRBJ1-3; D remains ambiguous. V was trimmed by 5 bases and J by 0 bases, leaving 17 bases between them. Germline CDR1 is LNHNV and CDR2 is YYDKDF (reference sequence). CDR3 size: 17 residues. CDR3 DNA sequence: TGTGCCACCAGCGGACCCAAACCAGGTCTCTCTGGAAACACCATATATTTT. Its translation is CATSGPKPGLSGNTIYF.

The chain links TRBV9 to TRBJ2-1, with a tentative D call TRBD2 (6 bases). CDR1 SGDLS and CDR2 YYNGEE come from the germline V gene. V lost 8 bases to trimming and J lost 4 bases, with 13 bases between them. This CDR3 has 13 amino acids. CDR3 nucleotide sequence: TGTGCCAGTGGCGGGACTCCATACAATGAGCAGTTCTTC. Translated, it gives CASGGTPYNEQFF.

The chain uses TRBV6-6 and TRBJ1-5; 7 nucleotides align to TRBD1. Germline CDR1 reads MNHNY; CDR2 reads SVGAGI (reference sequence). J gave up 0 bases and V 10 bases, and 6 bases lay outside the gene matches. This CDR3 has 14 residues. The CDR3 protein is CATQGVNSNQPQHF. Written as DNA, the CDR3 is TGTGCCACCCAGGGGGTGAATAGCAATCAGCCCCAGCATTTT.

The J gene is TRBJ2-6, the V gene TRBV27, with unresolved D. With 2 bases removed from V and 4 bases from J, the gap between germline ends came to 9 bases. Germline values: CDR1 MNHEY, CDR2 SMNVEV (reference sequence). The CDR3 is 15 residues long. For the CDR3, the DNA is TGTGCCAGCAGTTTAGCCCCACCGGGGGCCAACGTCCTGACTTTC. This translates into CASSLAPPGANVLTF.

The V gene is TRBV9, the J gene TRBJ2-3; no clear D. V was cut by 0 bases and J by 0 bases, with 11 bases left in between. Germline CDR1 and CDR2: SGDLS and YYNGEE. The CDR3 covers 16 residues. The CDR3 nucleotides are TGTGCCAGCAGCGTAGGAACGGCAACTAGCACAGATACGCAGTATTTT. It yields the protein CASSVGTATSTDTQYF.

V gene TRBV27 combines with J gene TRBJ2-7; the D call may be TRBD1 or TRBD2 (5 bases each). The CDR3 extends over 12 amino acids. V lost 5 bases and J 6 bases, leaving 11 bases between the germline ends. The germline V gene has CDR1 MNHEY and CDR2 SMNVEV (reference sequence). CDR3 sequence (DNA): TGTGCCAGCAGTGGGGTGGGACCCGAGCAGTACTTC. Translating it yields CASSGVGPEQYF.

Remarks on this clone: Within the sample, other DNA sequences also encode this same CDR3. The rearrangement joins TRBV20-1 to TRBJ2-5; no firm D call. The V end lost 1 base, the J end lost 5 bases, and 2 bases lay between the germline ends. This CDR3 spans 10 amino acids. Looked up from germline, CDR1 is DFQATT and CDR2 is SNEGSKA (reference sequence). The CDR3 DNA sequence: TGCAGTGCTAGAGGCGAGACCCAGTACTTC. Translated, it gives CSARGETQYF.

This clone was recorded once. V usage is TRBV7-6 and J usage is TRBJ1-1; TRBD1 matches at 9 bases. The V gene's germline CDR1 is SGHVS and CDR2 FNYEAQ. This CDR3 has 15 residues. After removal of 1 base from V and 1 base from J, the junction contained 1 base not matched to a gene. DNA for the CDR3: TGTGCCAGCAGCTTAGAGGGACAGGGGAACACTGAAGCTTTCTTT. This gives the protein CASSLEGQGNTEAFF.